Listed below are T cell receptor beta chains from one sample, sequenced in a study of blood T cell repertoires in COVID-19. The method was immunoSEQ multiplex PCR; TCRdb's version includes in-frame clones alone and lacks a portion of them. The table has some 300,000 clones, over 75% seen once; the top ten hold about 4.2%. Material for sequencing was PBMCs or T cells enriched from blood (not recorded which). Receptor source: a man under 40 who had recovered from COVID-19. Each CDR3 is given with its conserved first and last residue. D genes are given only for firm matches. A row's size may be missing; if present it is once, few, many or a size class.

d_call | clone_size | j_call | v_call | cdr3_nt | cdr3_aa
NA | NA | TRBJ1-2 | TRBV7-2 | TGTGCCAGCAGCTTAGGAGGGTATGGCTACACCTTC | CASSLGGYGYTF
NA | NA | TRBJ1-2 | TRBV6-5 | TGTGCCAGCAGTTACCGGGGGAGAGATGGCTACACCTTC | CASSYRGRDGYTF
NA | NA | TRBJ1-2 | TRBV7-2 | TGTGCCAGCAGCCCCCCCCGAGCGGTTAACTATGGCTACACCTTC | CASSPPRAVNYGYTF
NA | NA | TRBJ1-5 | TRBV19 | TGTGCCAGTAGCAGCCGGGACACTTTCAATCAGCCCCAGCATTTT | CASSSRDTFNQPQHF
TRBD2 | NA | TRBJ2-5 | TRBV5-4 | TGTGCCAGCAGCTTCGGCGGGGGGGCCCCAGAGACCCAGTACTTC | CASSFGGGAPETQYF
NA | NA | TRBJ1-1 | TRBV5-4 | TGTGCCAGCAGCCTTCGGACCGGGACAACGAACACTGAAGCTTTCTTT | CASSLRTGTTNTEAFF
TRBD1 | few | TRBJ1-4 | TRBV11-2 | TGTGCCAGCAGCCCCGACAGGGGGCGCTGGGAAAAACTGTTTTTT | CASSPDRGRWEKLFF
TRBD2 | few | TRBJ2-2 | TRBV11-3 | TGTGCCAGCAGCCCTACTAGCGGGAAGAGCACCGGGGAGCTGTTTTTT | CASSPTSGKSTGELFF
TRBD1 | NA | TRBJ1-1 | TRBV19 | TGTGCCAGTAGTAATAACAGGGGGCCGGGCACTGAAGCTTTCTTT | CASSNNRGPGTEAFF
NA | NA | TRBJ2-4 | TRBV11-2 | TGTGCCAGCAGCTTAGCCTCCTTTCGCGGGGCCAAAAACATTCAGTACTTC | CASSLASFRGAKNIQYF
TRBD2 | NA | TRBJ2-3 | TRBV7-2 | TGTGCCAGCAGCGCGAGCGGGACGGGAACAGATACGCAGTATTTT | CASSASGTGTDTQYF
TRBD1 | NA | TRBJ1-1 | TRBV6-4 | TGTGCCAGCAGTGAAAGCAGGGGGCTTGACACTGAAGCTTTCTTT | CASSESRGLDTEAFF
TRBD1 | NA | TRBJ2-7 | TRBV5-4 | TGTGCCAGCAGCTTAAGGACAGGGTCCCCAACCTACGAGCAGTACTTC | CASSLRTGSPTYEQYF
TRBD1 | once | TRBJ2-7 | TRBV4-1 | TGCGCCAGCAGCCAACCCAGGGACAGGTCGACCGAGCAGTACTTC | CASSQPRDRSTEQYF
TRBD1 | NA | TRBJ2-3 | TRBV2 | TGTGCCAGCATTCGGGACAGGGGCCCAGATACGCAGTATTTT | CASIRDRGPDTQYF
TRBD2 | NA | TRBJ2-2 | TRBV4-2 | TGTGCCAGCAGCCAAGCGCTGGGAAGGACTAGCCCCGGGGAGCTGTTTTTT | CASSQALGRTSPGELFF
NA | NA | TRBJ2-5 | TRBV13 | TGTGCCAGCAGCGTTACGGGGAGCGGCCAAGAGACCCAGTACTTC | CASSVTGSGQETQYF
TRBD2 | NA | TRBJ2-1 | TRBV12-5 | TGTGCTAGTGGTTTGGCAGGGACTAGCGGGAGATATGAGCAGTTCTTC | CASGLAGTSGRYEQFF
TRBD1 | NA | TRBJ1-5 | TRBV11-2 | TGTGCCAGCAGCACAGGGGGATATAGCAATCAGCCCCAGCATTTT | CASSTGGYSNQPQHF
TRBD2 | NA | TRBJ2-1 | TRBV9 | TGTGCCAGCAGCCTGCGAGCGGGAAGTAGTTTTTACAATGAGCAGTTCTTC | CASSLRAGSSFYNEQFF
TRBD2 | NA | TRBJ2-4 | TRBV27 | TGTGCCAGCAGTTCCCTAGCGGGGGGGCCCAAAAACATTCAGTACTTC | CASSSLAGGPKNIQYF
TRBD2 | once | TRBJ2-2 | TRBV7-9 | TGTGCCAGCAGCAAACGGGGGGTTCAGACCCCCTGGAACACCGGGGAGCTGTTTTTT | CASSKRGVQTPWNTGELFF
TRBD1 | NA | TRBJ2-2 | TRBV27 | TGTGCCAGCAGTATACTAGGGACAGGGGGTTATCTCACCGGGGAGCTGTTTTTT | CASSILGTGGYLTGELFF
NA | NA | TRBJ1-1 | TRBV7-9 | TGTGCCAGCAGCTATACAGGATCGAACACTGAAGCTTTCTTT | CASSYTGSNTEAFF
NA | NA | TRBJ1-2 | TRBV7-9 | TGTGCCAGCAGCGACGGGGGGAGGGGAGGAGCCTATGGCTACACCTTC | CASSDGGRGGAYGYTF
NA | NA | TRBJ2-4 | TRBV28 | TGTGCCAGCAGCCTTGGGGCTATTCAGTACTTC | CASSLGAIQYF
NA | NA | TRBJ2-2 | TRBV24-1 | TGTGCCACCAGTGATTCTACCGGGTCCCTCACCGGGGAGCTGTTTTTT | CATSDSTGSLTGELFF
NA | NA | TRBJ2-3 | TRBV10-1 | TGCGCCAGCAGTGAGTCGACAAAAACAGATACGCAGTATTTT | CASSESTKTDTQYF
NA | NA | TRBJ2-3 | TRBV20-1 | TGCAGTGCTAGTACATACACAGATACGCAGTATTTT | CSASTYTDTQYF
NA | NA | TRBJ2-1 | TRBV19 | TGTGCCAGTAGTATCAGCGGGGAGCAGTTCTTC | CASSISGEQFF
TRBD2 | NA | TRBJ2-7 | TRBV28 | TGTGCCAGCAGACCATTCTACGCGGGAGCCTACGAGCAGTACTTC | CASRPFYAGAYEQYF
TRBD1 | once | TRBJ2-3 | TRBV5-1 | TGCGCCAGCAGCTTACTAAGGACAGGGAGGACAGATACGCAGTATTTT | CASSLLRTGRTDTQYF
TRBD1 | NA | TRBJ2-3 | TRBV6-5 | TGTGCCAGCAGAAAACAGGGGGTCAGCACAGATACGCAGTATTTT | CASRKQGVSTDTQYF
TRBD2 | NA | TRBJ2-2 | TRBV4-1 | TGCGCCAGCAGCCAAGATATCGGCGGGGGGAACACCGGGGAGCTGTTTTTT | CASSQDIGGGNTGELFF
NA | NA | TRBJ1-4 | TRBV19 | TGTGCCAGTAGTAGCGCTGTTGAAAAACTGTTTTTT | CASSSAVEKLFF
NA | NA | TRBJ2-1 | TRBV12-3/TRBV12-4 | TGTGCCAGCAGCCCCCAGGGAAGGAGGCAGTTCTTC | CASSPQGRRQFF
TRBD1 | NA | TRBJ1-4 | TRBV4-1 | TGCGCCAGCAGCCAAGATAAGGACAGGGGTACTTGGAATGAAAAACTGTTTTTT | CASSQDKDRGTWNEKLFF
TRBD1 | NA | TRBJ1-3 | TRBV11-2 | TGTGCCAGCAGCTTTCTACAGGGGAACTCTGGAAACACCATATATTTT | CASSFLQGNSGNTIYF
NA | few | TRBJ1-3 | TRBV6-5 | TGTGCCAGCATCCGACCCGGGGGAAACACCATATATTTT | CASIRPGGNTIYF
NA | NA | TRBJ1-3 | TRBV7-9 | TGTGCCAGCAGCTCCGGCACTAGCTCTGGAAACACCATATATTTT | CASSSGTSSGNTIYF
NA | NA | TRBJ2-5 | TRBV5-1 | TGCGCCAGCCGCAGGGAAAGGGCCCAGTACTTC | CASRRERAQYF
NA | NA | TRBJ2-7 | TRBV19 | TGTGCCAGTAGTTTTAATTACGAGCAGTACTTC | CASSFNYEQYF
NA | NA | TRBJ2-2 | TRBV18 | TGTGCCAGCTCACTCGACATATTGTCCACCGGGGAGCTGTTTTTT | CASSLDILSTGELFF
TRBD1 | many | TRBJ1-1 | TRBV28 | TGTGCCAGCAGATCCACGACAGGGGTCACTGAAGCTTTCTTT | CASRSTTGVTEAFF
NA | few | TRBJ1-4 | TRBV6-2/TRBV6-3 | TGTGCCAGCAGTTATGTCGGGGGGCCGACTAATGAAAAACTGTTTTTT | CASSYVGGPTNEKLFF
TRBD1 | NA | TRBJ1-6 | TRBV7-8 | TGTGCCAGCCCCCCGACCGGGACAGGGAAACATTCACCCCTCCACTTT | CASPPTGTGKHSPLHF
NA | NA | TRBJ1-1 | TRBV7-2 | TGTGCCAGCAGTGCAATCCCGGGAATGAACACTGAAGCTTTCTTT | CASSAIPGMNTEAFF
NA | NA | TRBJ2-7 | TRBV7-9 | TGTGCCAGCAGCTTTGGCCAGGGCTTTCGGGACGAGCAGTACTTC | CASSFGQGFRDEQYF
TRBD2 | NA | TRBJ2-1 | TRBV3-1/TRBV3-2 | TGTGCCAGCAGCCAAGAGGGAAGCGGGAGGATTCCAGAGCAGTTCTTC | CASSQEGSGRIPEQFF
TRBD1 | once | TRBJ2-7 | TRBV28 | TGTGCCAGCAGTATCTACAGGGGTGAGCAGTACTTC | CASSIYRGEQYF
NA | NA | TRBJ1-1 | TRBV10-3 | TGTGCCATCAGTGAGGCCTTTTCGGGGGGAGGAAAGACTGAAGCTTTCTTT | CAISEAFSGGGKTEAFF